Shown below are 25 T cell receptor beta chains from a single sample sequenced in a study of regulatory T cells in long-lasting Graves disease. This sample's time point: newly diagnosed GD, antithyroid drugs for less than 3 months. Isolated PBMC RNA provided the starting material for the TCR library. Investigators prepared the TCR beta libraries by applying iRepertoire HTBI primers and Arm-PCR of CDR3 regions. TCRdb reanalysed the multiplex PCR reads using MiXCR and keeps one entry per CDR3 protein. This sample yields about 620,000 distinct CDR3 sequences, of which roughly 15% are seen a single time; around 18% belongs to the top ten. These data were also filed under a second study, of T cells in Graves' hyperthyroidism and ophthalmopathy.

Sequenced here: peripheral blood mononuclear cells (PBMCs), sampled at new diagnosis, from a patient treated with antithyroid drugs. The receptors come from a woman between 25 and 40 years old with Graves disease.

This clonotype was detected ten times or more. The V call is TRBV30, the J call TRBJ1-2; D uncertain. V lost 2 bases and J lost 0, with 10 bases in between. The CDR3 has 14 residues. Germline V CDR1 and CDR2: GTSNPN, SVGIG (reference sequence). This chain's CDR3 is CAWSQAAANYGYTF. The DNA for the CDR3 is TGTGCCTGGAGTCAGGCAGCAGCTAACTATGGCTACACCTTC.

In the case of this clonotype: The junction and the germline gene differ at one end; a read error may be behind it. The chain links TRBV29-1 to TRBJ2-3, with D perhaps matching TRBD2 (5 bases). Germline V lookup: CDR1 SQVTM, CDR2 ANQGSEA. The CDR3 is 11 amino acids. CDR3 loop: CSVEVGDTQYF. The CDR3 nucleotides are TGCAGCGTTGAAGTGGGAGATACTCAGTATTTT.

This clonotype was seen at least ten times. The chain recombines TRBV5-1 with TRBJ2-7; 10 bases are a match to TRBD2. J was trimmed by 6 bases and V by 4 bases; bases with no gene match: 10. From germline, CDR1 is SGHRS and CDR2 YFSETQ. This CDR3 has 15 residues. The CDR3 sequence: CASSPGLAETLEQYF. The CDR3 coding sequence is TGCGCCAGCAGCCCCGGACTAGCGGAAACCCTCGAGCAGTACTTC.

The rearrangement uses TRBV20-1 and TRBJ2-1; D gene uncertain. V lost 2 bases and J 0 bases, leaving 11 bases between the germline ends. This CDR3 has 15 amino acids. The V gene's germline CDR1 is DFQATT and CDR2 SNEGSKA (reference sequence). The CDR3 sequence is CSARQDPNSYNEQFF. In DNA, the CDR3 is TGCAGTGCTAGACAGGACCCGAACTCCTACAATGAGCAGTTCTTC.

This clonotype was observed at least ten times. The chain recombines TRBV6-5 with TRBJ2-1, with TRBD1 matching over 9 bases. The CDR3 is 14 amino acids. Germline V gene data show CDR1 as MNHEY and CDR2 as SVGAGI. Trimming took 2 bases from V and 7 from J; bases not matched to a gene: 3. Here the CDR3 DNA reads TGTGCCAGCAGTTACACGGGGACAGGGAATGAGCAGTTCTTC. Amino acids: CASSYTGTGNEQFF.

In this sample, this clonotype turned up many times. The chain carries TRBV11-2 and TRBJ2-7; D is undetermined. This CDR3 spans 14 amino acids. The V gene lost 1 base and the J gene lost 2 bases, with 9 bases spanning the gap. CDR1 is SGHAT, CDR2 FQNNGV, per germline. The CDR3 is CASSLVPKTYEQYF. The CDR3 nucleotides are TGTGCCAGCAGCTTAGTCCCCAAGACCTACGAGCAGTACTTC.

This clonotype was picked up many times. The chain is built from TRBV28 and TRBJ1-2, with TRBD1 identical over 8 bases. J was trimmed by 7 bases and V by 5 bases; bases with no gene match: 3. The CDR3 sequence is 12 residues long. Germline V gene sequence: CDR1 MDHEN, CDR2 SYDVKM. CDR3 protein: CASSQGALGYTF. Here the CDR3 DNA reads TGTGCCAGCAGTCAGGGGGCGCTTGGCTACACCTTC.

This clonotype occurred a few times. This sequence joins TRBV28 and TRBJ2-5, with 9 bases aligning to TRBD2. Germline CDR1 MDHEN, CDR2 SYDVKM. J was trimmed by 3 bases and V by 3 bases; bases with no gene match: 2. The CDR3 is 14 residues long. The CDR3 DNA is TGTGCCAGCAGTTTTAGACTAGCGGAAGAGACCCAGTACTTC. It specifies CASSFRLAEETQYF.

This clonotype was detected a few times. The chain couples TRBV5-1 to TRBJ1-6, with 7 nucleotides matching TRBD1. The CDR3 is made up of 14 amino acids. Germline V CDR1 and CDR2: SGHRS, YFSETQ. Trimming at V came to 6 bases and at J to 10 bases, leaving 10 bases not matched to a gene. CDR3 in amino acids: CASTATGVGSPLHF. The CDR3, as DNA: TGCGCCAGCACCGCCACAGGGGTGGGCTCACCCCTCCACTTT.

This clonotype was recorded a few times. The chain employs TRBV2 and TRBJ2-2; D is perhaps TRBD2 (6 bases). Germline-derived CDR1 and CDR2 are SNHLY and FYNNEI. The CDR3 is made up of 14 amino acids. V was shortened by 4 bases and J by 6 bases, with 12 bases between the two germline ends. The CDR3 DNA is TGTGCCAGCAGTGCGCAGGGAGGTCCCGGGGAGCTGTTTTTT. It specifies CASSAQGGPGELFF.

This clonotype occurred many times. The chain has TRBV20-1 and TRBJ2-1; 13 positions agree with TRBD2. Germline CDR1 is DFQATT and CDR2 is SNEGSKA (reference sequence). The CDR3 spans 18 residues. The V gene end was trimmed by 0 bases and the J gene end by 7 bases; junction bases not matched to a gene: 12. The chain's CDR3 is CSARDRRIGTSGNNEQFF. CDR3 DNA: TGCAGTGCTAGAGATCGACGTATAGGGACTAGCGGGAATAATGAGCAGTTCTTC.

The chain has TRBV7-2 and TRBJ2-1, with 7 bases identical to TRBD2. V dropped 2 bases and J dropped 8; count of bases not matched to a gene: 24. From germline, CDR1 is SGHTA and CDR2 FQGNSA. The CDR3 is 20 amino acids. In nucleotides, the CDR3 is TGTGCCAGCAGCTTATCCCCCCCAAGGGCGGGAGTAGGGTTGGCCGATGAGCAGTTCTTC. It yields the protein CASSLSPPRAGVGLADEQFF. Full variable domain (missing parts from reference TRBV7-2 and TRBJ2-1): GAGVSQSPSNKVTEKGKDVELRCDPISGHTALYWYRQSLGQGLEFLIYFQGNSAPDKSGLPSDRFSAERTGGSVSTLTIQRTQQEDSAVYLCASSLSPPRAGVGLADEQFFGPGTRLTVL.

This clonotype was seen ten or more times. The chain links TRBV12-3 or TRBV12-4 to TRBJ2-5, with 7 bases matching TRBD2. The V gene end was trimmed by 3 bases and the J gene end by 0 bases; junction bases not matched to a gene: 7. CDR3 size: 16 residues. The CDR3: CASSFGLAVNQETQYF. CDR3 nucleotides: TGTGCCAGCAGTTTCGGGCTAGCGGTTAACCAAGAGACCCAGTACTTC.

This clonotype was counted only a few times. The rearrangement uses TRBV28 and TRBJ1-5; D uncertain. CDR1 MDHEN and CDR2 SYDVKM come from the germline V gene. This CDR3 has 12 residues. V was shortened by 6 bases and J by 7 bases, with 10 bases between the two germline ends. The CDR3 here is CASSRPPQPQHF. In nucleotides, the CDR3 is TGTGCCAGCAGCCGCCCCCCACAGCCCCAGCATTTT.

The chain is built from TRBV19 and TRBJ2-2; D not certain. The CDR3 is made up of 12 amino acids. Per germline, CDR1 LNHDA and CDR2 SQIVND (reference sequence). Trimming pared 5 bases from V and 7 bases from J, leaving 8 bases between. The CDR3 region has the DNA TGTGCCAGTAGTGCGAGGATCGGGGAGCTGTTTTTT. This codes for CASSARIGELFF. Full variable domain (missing parts from reference TRBV19 and TRBJ2-2): DGGITQSPKYLFRKEGQNVTLSCEQNLNHDAMYWYRQDPGQGLRLIYYSQIVNDFQKGDIAEGYSVSREKKESFPLTVTSAQKNPTAFYLCASSARIGELFFGEGSRLTVL.

The chain couples TRBV2 to TRBJ2-7; D unresolved. Per germline, CDR1 SNHLY and CDR2 FYNNEI. The V gene lost 4 bases and the J gene lost 0 bases, with 10 bases spanning the gap. The CDR3 runs to 14 residues. For the CDR3, the DNA is TGTGCCAGCAGTGTGACACGGGCCTCCTACGAGCAGTACTTC. The encoded protein is CASSVTRASYEQYF.

In its sample, this clonotype was seen many times. The V call is TRBV6-5, the J call TRBJ2-3; no firm D call. V lost 2 bases and J 0 bases, leaving 12 bases between the germline ends. This CDR3 has 16 residues. In germline, CDR1 is MNHEY, CDR2 SVGAGI. The CDR3 loop reads CASSYEAATSTDTQYF. CDR3 nucleotides: TGTGCCAGCAGTTACGAGGCGGCGACTAGCACAGATACGCAGTATTTT.

Many counts were recorded for this clonotype. The genes are TRBV28 and TRBJ2-4; D is tentatively TRBD1 or TRBD2 (5 bases each). From germline, CDR1 is MDHEN and CDR2 SYDVKM. V was shortened by 7 bases and J by 9 bases, with 19 bases between the two germline ends. This CDR3 spans 14 amino acids. DNA of the CDR3: TGTGCCAGCAAAGGATTTGGGGCAGGGAGCATTCAGTACTTC. It is translated as CASKGFGAGSIQYF.

Worth noting for this clonotype: This may be a read error: a much more frequent sequence differs by one nucleotide. This chain uses TRBV27 with TRBJ2-7, with D possibly being TRBD1 (5 bases). In germline, CDR1 is MNHEY, CDR2 SMNVEV (reference sequence). The CDR3 length is 13 residues. CDR3 nucleotides: TGTGCCAGCGGTTTAAACAGGCTATACGAGCAGTACTTC. Translation gives CASGLNRLYEQYF.

The gene calls are TRBV2 and TRBJ1-5, with 12 bases identical to TRBD1. Trimming cost V 6 bases and J 7 bases; bases outside gene matches: 7. Germline loops: CDR1 SNHLY, CDR2 FYNNEI. There are 15 residues in the CDR3. CDR3 bases: TGTGCCAGCAGGACCGGGACAGGGGGCCGGCAGCCCCAGCATTTT. The encoded protein is CASRTGTGGRQPQHF.

This clonotype was detected ten times or more. V is TRBV2 and J is TRBJ2-7; 9 bases match TRBD1. Unmatched junction bases numbered 9, after V lost 6 bases and J lost 6 bases. Germline V gene data show CDR1 as SNHLY and CDR2 as FYNNEI. The CDR3 is made up of 14 amino acids. In DNA form, the CDR3 reads TGTGCCAGCAGATACAGGGGGCTTCAGCTCGAGCAGTACTTC. Protein: CASRYRGLQLEQYF.

This clonotype has only a few counts. CDR3 coding DNA: TGCGCCAGCAGCTTGCTGGCGGGAGCAAATACGCAGTATTTT. Residues: CASSLLAGANTQYF. The V gene is TRBV5-1, the J gene TRBJ2-3; 7 bases are a match to TRBD2. V lost 1 base to trimming and J lost 7 bases; unmatched junction nucleotides: 6. The CDR3 loop spans 14 amino acids. Germline CDR1 and CDR2: SGHRS and YFSETQ.

Only a few counts were recorded for this clonotype. V is TRBV30 and J is TRBJ2-7; no firm D call. The CDR3 consists of 13 residues. V lost 4 bases and J lost 3, with 13 bases in between. Germline values: CDR1 GTSNPN, CDR2 SVGIG (reference sequence). The CDR3 protein is CAWNRPLHYEQYF. As DNA, the CDR3 is TGTGCCTGGAATAGGCCCCTTCACTACGAGCAGTACTTC.

The chain has TRBV5-1 and TRBJ2-5, with D maybe TRBD1 (6 bases). This CDR3 has 15 amino acids. The V gene's germline CDR1 is SGHRS and CDR2 YFSETQ. V was trimmed by 6 bases and J by 3 bases, leaving 18 bases between them. In nucleotides, the CDR3 is TGCGCCAGCACCCTTGGGGGCTCGGGGAAAGAGACCCAGTACTTC. Its translation: CASTLGGSGKETQYF.

The rearrangement uses TRBV7-9 and TRBJ2-7; 9 bases are shared with TRBD1. The germline V gene encodes CDR1 SEHNR and CDR2 FQNEAQ (reference sequence). Trimming cost V 3 bases and J 0 bases; bases outside gene matches: 24. The CDR3 has 22 residues. The CDR3 loop reads CASSLSGTGSFFRHTSSYEQYF. The CDR3 DNA reads as TGTGCCAGCAGCTTGTCCGGGACAGGGTCGTTCTTCCGACACACTTCCTCCTACGAGCAGTACTTC.